One T cell receptor beta chain is described in this entry. The antigen remains unidentified. Trimming took 4 bases from V and 6 from J, leaving 13 bases between them. Germline lookup yields CDR1 LGHNA and CDR2 YNFKEQ. The CDR3 contains 13 residues. CD45RO-negative cells were positively selected for CCR7, leaving out terminally differentiated effector memory CD45RA+ cells. Methods used by the authors: Filtering of immunoSEQ junctional sequences could not match full-length read filtering. Data came from immunoSEQ multiplex PCR; TCRdb stores just in-frame clones and leaves some out. The V and J calls and clone size were taken over from that table, and D and trimming were inferred from the DNA. The sample consists of around 2.1 million clones, roughly 91% of them appearing once. This specimen belongs to a study of shared clonotypes between healthy human individuals. Study findings and constraints: Researchers found naive subsets generally carried larger estimated richness than memory subsets.

Specimen: naive CD8+ T cells from PBMCs. This chain joins TRBV4-2 and TRBJ2-7; D might be TRBD2 (5 bases). The source of this sequence is a man younger than 35 in good health. Some clones in this sample may be carry-over from other donors' samples. In nucleotides, the CDR3 is TGTGCCAGCAGCCCGGGGATAGAGTCCGAGCAGTACTTC. It is translated as CASSPGIESEQYF.